This TCR beta chain was profiled in a study of post-analysis software for immune sequencing data. Looking at the study overall: Relapsing-remitting, secondary progressive and progressive-relapsing multiple sclerosis courses were included.

Note on this clonotype: The antigen remains unidentified.

Overall study findings and caveats: Higher frequency in patients than in controls was seen for a handful of TRBV segments, with TRBV5-6, TRBV5-1 and TRBV20-1 among them.

This CDR3 is 17 amino acids long. CDR1 ENHRY and CDR2 SYGVKD come from the germline V gene. V lost 2 bases, J lost 3 bases, and 8 bases stayed unmatched. Unique molecular identifiers tagged the TCR beta cDNA libraries. Each CDR3 protein gets one entry after TCRdb re-called the PCR reads with MiXCR. Of about 820,000 distinct CDR3 sequences in the sample, around 50% were seen once. The sequencing input was blood. The rearrangement joins TRBV10-3 to TRBJ2-7, with 12 bases that match TRBD2. The TCR was taken from a girl aged 10 to 17 with multiple sclerosis. DNA for the CDR3: TGTGCCATCAGTGAGGCGGCTAGCGGGAGGGCCCTCTACGAGCAGTACTTC. Its translation: CAISEAASGRALYEQYF.